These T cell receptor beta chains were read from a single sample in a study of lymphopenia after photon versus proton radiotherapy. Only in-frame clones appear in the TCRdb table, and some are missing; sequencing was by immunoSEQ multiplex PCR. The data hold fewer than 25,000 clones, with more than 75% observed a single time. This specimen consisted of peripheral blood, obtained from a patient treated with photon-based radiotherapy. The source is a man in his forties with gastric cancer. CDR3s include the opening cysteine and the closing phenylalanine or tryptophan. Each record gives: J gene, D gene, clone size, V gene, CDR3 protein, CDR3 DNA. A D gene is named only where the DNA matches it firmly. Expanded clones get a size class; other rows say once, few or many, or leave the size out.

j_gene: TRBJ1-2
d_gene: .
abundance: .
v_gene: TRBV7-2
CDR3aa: CASSLVYRDGYTF
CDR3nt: TGTGCCAGCAGCTTAGTCTACAGGGATGGCTACACCTTC

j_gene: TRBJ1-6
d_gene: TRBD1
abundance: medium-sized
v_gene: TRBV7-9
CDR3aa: CASSPDRGNSPLHF
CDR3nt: TGTGCCAGCAGCCCCGACAGGGGTAATTCACCCCTCCACTTT

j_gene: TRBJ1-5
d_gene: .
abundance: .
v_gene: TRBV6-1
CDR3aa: CASSEQVGGSNQPQHF
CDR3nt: TGTGCCAGCAGTGAACAGGTCGGGGGTAGCAATCAGCCCCAGCATTTT

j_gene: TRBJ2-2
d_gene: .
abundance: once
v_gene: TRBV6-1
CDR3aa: CASSGTGNTGELFF
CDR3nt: TGTGCCAGTTCCGGGACGGGGAACACCGGGGAGCTGTTTTTT

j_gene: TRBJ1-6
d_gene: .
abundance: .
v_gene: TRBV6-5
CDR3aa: CASSWGQGSGNSPLHF
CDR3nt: TGTGCCAGCAGTTGGGGTCAGGGGTCGGGTAATTCACCCCTCCACTTT

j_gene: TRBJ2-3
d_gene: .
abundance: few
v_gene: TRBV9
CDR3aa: CASSATGFGDTQYF
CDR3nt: TGTGCCAGCAGCGCTACAGGGTTTGGAGATACGCAGTATTTT

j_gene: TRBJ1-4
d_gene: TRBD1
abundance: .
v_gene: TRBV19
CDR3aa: CASSLQGDEKLFF
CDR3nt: TGTGCCAGTAGTTTACAGGGGGATGAAAAACTGTTTTTT

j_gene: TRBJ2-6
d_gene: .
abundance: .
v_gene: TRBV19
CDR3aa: CASSSDWGAGANVLTF
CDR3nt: TGTGCCAGTAGTAGTGACTGGGGGGCTGGGGCCAACGTCCTGACTTTC

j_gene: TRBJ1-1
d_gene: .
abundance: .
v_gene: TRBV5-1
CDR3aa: CASSKTRDEAFF
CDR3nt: TGCGCCAGCAGCAAGACGAGGGACGAAGCTTTCTTT

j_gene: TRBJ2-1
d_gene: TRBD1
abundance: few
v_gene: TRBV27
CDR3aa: CASSRARTGTVEQFF
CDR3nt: TGTGCCAGCAGCCGGGCCCGGACAGGGACCGTTGAGCAGTTCTTC

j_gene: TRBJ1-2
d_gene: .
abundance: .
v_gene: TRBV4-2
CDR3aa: CASSAPGNYGYTF
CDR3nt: TGTGCCAGCAGCGCACCGGGAAACTATGGCTACACCTTC

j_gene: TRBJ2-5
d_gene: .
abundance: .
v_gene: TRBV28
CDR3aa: CASRTGNQETQYF
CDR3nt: TGTGCCAGCAGGACCGGGAACCAAGAGACCCAGTACTTC

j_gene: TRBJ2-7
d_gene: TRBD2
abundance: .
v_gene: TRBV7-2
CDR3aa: CASSGSGGVSSYEQYF
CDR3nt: TGTGCCAGCAGCGGAAGCGGGGGGGTCAGCTCCTACGAGCAGTACTTC

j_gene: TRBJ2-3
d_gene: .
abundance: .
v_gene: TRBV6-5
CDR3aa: CASALGEVTDTQYF
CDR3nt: TGTGCCAGTGCCCTCGGGGAGGTCACAGATACGCAGTATTTT

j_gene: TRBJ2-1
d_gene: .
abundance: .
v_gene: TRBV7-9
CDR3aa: CASSFIRGSYNEQFF
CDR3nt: TGTGCCAGCAGCTTCATACGGGGGAGCTACAATGAGCAGTTCTTC

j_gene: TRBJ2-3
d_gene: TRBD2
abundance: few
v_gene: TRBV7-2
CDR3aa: CASSLWYSGEENTQYF
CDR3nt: TGTGCCAGCAGCTTATGGTACAGCGGGGAGGAGAATACGCAGTATTTT

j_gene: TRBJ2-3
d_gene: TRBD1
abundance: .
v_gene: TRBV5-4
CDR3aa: CASSSRTGGTDTQYF
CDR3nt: TGTGCCAGCAGCTCTCGGACAGGGGGCACAGATACGCAGTATTTT

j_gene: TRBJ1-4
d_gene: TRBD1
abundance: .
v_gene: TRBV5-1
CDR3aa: CASSLAGQGDEKLFF
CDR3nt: TGCGCCAGCAGCTTGGCGGGACAGGGGGATGAAAAACTGTTTTTT

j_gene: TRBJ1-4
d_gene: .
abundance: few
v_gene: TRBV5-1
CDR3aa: CASRWEGGNEKLFF
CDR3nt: TGCGCCAGCAGGTGGGAAGGGGGTAACGAAAAACTGTTTTTT

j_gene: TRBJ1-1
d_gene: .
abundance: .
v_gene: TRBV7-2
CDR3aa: CASSFLRNGAFF
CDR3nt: TGTGCCAGCAGCTTCCTCCGGAACGGGGCTTTCTTT

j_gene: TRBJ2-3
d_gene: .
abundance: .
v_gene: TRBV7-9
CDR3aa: CASSSLVSTDTQYF
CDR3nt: TGTGCCAGCAGCTCACTAGTAAGCACAGATACGCAGTATTTT

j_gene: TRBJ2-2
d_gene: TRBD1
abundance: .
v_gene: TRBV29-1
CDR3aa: CSVGTGNTGELFF
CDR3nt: TGCAGCGTTGGGACAGGGAACACCGGGGAGCTGTTTTTT

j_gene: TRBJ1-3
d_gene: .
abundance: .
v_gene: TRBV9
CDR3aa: CASSPWPGGNTIYF
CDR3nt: TGTGCCAGCAGCCCCTGGCCAGGCGGAAACACCATATATTTT

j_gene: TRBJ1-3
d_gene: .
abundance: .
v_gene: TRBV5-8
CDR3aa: CASSFSGWWEYSGNTIYF
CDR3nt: TGTGCCAGCAGCTTCTCTGGTTGGTGGGAGTACTCTGGAAACACCATATATTTT

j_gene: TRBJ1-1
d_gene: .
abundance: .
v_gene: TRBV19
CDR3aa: CASTATLTGANTEAFF
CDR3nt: TGTGCCAGTACCGCGACCCTGACAGGCGCGAACACTGAAGCTTTCTTT

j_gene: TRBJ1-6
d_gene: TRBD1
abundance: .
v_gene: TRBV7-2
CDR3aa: CATSRDSLKPLHF
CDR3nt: TGTGCCACTTCCCGGGACAGCCTGAAGCCCCTCCACTTT

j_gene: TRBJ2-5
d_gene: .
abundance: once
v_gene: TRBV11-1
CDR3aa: CASSPRPGETQYF
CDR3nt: TGTGCCAGCAGCCCCCGGCCGGGGGAGACCCAGTACTTC

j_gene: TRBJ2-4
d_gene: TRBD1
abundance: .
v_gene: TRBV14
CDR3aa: CASSLGQGKGKNIQYF
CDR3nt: TGTGCCAGCAGCCTCGGACAGGGGAAGGGCAAAAACATTCAGTACTTC

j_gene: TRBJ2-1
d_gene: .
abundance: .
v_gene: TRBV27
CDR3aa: CASSQSAGGYNEQFF
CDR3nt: TGTGCCAGCAGTCAGTCGGCAGGGGGGTACAATGAGCAGTTCTTC

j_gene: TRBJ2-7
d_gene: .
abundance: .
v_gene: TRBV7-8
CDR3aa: CASSARDVYSYEQYF
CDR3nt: TGTGCCAGCAGCGCCCGGGACGTTTACTCCTACGAGCAGTACTTC

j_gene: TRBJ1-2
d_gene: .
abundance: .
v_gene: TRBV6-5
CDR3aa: CASSTPVRGSYTF
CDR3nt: TGTGCCAGCAGTACCCCGGTTAGGGGGAGCTACACCTTC

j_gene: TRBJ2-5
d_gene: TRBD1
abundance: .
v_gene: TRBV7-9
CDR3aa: CASSPWTGGEETQYF
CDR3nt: TGTGCCAGCAGCCCCTGGACAGGGGGAGAAGAGACCCAGTACTTC

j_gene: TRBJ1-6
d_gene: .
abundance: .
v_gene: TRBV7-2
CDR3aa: CASSLEPGVNSPLHF
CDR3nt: TGTGCCAGCAGCTTGGAGCCAGGCGTTAATTCACCCCTCCACTTT

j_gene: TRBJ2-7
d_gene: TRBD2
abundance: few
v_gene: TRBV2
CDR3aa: CATSPRTSGYEQYF
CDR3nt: TGTGCCACCTCACCACGGACTAGCGGCTACGAGCAGTACTTC

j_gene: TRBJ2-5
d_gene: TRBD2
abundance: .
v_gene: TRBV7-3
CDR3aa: CASSPGLAGETQYF
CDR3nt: TGTGCCAGCAGCCCGGGACTAGCGGGGGAGACCCAGTACTTC

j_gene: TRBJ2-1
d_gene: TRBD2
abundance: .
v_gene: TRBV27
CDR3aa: CASSFFPRRTSSYNEQFF
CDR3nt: TGTGCCAGCAGTTTTTTCCCAAGGCGGACTAGCTCCTACAATGAGCAGTTCTTC

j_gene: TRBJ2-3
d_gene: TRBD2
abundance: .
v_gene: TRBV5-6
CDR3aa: CASSLGPSSGLTDTQYF
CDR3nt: TGTGCCAGCAGTCTCGGGCCGTCTAGCGGGCTCACAGATACGCAGTATTTT

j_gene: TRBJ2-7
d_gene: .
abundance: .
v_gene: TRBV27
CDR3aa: CASSPGRGRTYEQYF
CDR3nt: TGTGCCAGCAGTCCGGGACGGGGTAGAACCTACGAGCAGTACTTC